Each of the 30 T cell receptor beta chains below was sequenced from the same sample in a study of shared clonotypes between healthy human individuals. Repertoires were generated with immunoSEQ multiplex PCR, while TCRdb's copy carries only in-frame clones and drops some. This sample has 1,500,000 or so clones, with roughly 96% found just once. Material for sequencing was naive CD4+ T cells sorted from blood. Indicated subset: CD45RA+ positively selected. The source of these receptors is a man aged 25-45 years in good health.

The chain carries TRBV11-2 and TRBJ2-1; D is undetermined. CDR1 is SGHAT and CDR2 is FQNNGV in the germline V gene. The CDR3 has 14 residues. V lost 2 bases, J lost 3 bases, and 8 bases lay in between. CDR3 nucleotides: TGTGCCAGCAGCTTACTTAGGGACTACAATGAGCAGTTCTTC. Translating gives CASSLLRDYNEQFF.

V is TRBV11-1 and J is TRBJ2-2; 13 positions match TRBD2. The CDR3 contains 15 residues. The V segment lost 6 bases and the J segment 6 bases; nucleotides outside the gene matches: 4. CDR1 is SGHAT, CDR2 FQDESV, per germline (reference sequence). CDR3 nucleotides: TGTGCCAGCAGTTTACTAGCGGGAGGGCCCGGGGAGCTGTTTTTT. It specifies CASSLLAGGPGELFF.

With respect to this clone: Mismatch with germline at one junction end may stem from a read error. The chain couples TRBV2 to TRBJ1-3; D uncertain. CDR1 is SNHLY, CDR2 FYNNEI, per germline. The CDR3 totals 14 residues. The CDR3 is CASGEEGKRNTIYF. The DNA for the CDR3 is TGTGCCAGCGGTGAGGAGGGAAAGCGAAACACCATATATTTT.

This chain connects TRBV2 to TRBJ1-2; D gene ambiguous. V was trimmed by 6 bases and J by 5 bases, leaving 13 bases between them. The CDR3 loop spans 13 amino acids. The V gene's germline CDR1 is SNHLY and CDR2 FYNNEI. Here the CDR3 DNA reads TGTGCCAGCAGCGCCCACCTTATGTATGGCTACACCTTC. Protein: CASSAHLMYGYTF.

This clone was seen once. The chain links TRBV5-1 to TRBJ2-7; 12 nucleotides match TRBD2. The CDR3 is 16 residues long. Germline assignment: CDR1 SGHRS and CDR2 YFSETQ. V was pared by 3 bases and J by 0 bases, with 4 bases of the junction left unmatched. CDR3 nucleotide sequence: TGCGCCAGCAGCTCGACTAGCGGGGGTAGCTCCTACGAGCAGTACTTC. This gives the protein CASSSTSGGSSYEQYF.

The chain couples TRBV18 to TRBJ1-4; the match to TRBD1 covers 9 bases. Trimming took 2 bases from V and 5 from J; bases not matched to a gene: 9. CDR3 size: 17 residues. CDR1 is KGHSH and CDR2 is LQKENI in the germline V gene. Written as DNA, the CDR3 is TGTGCCAGCTCACCAGTGAATTCGGGACAGGGAAATGAAAAACTGTTTTTT. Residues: CASSPVNSGQGNEKLFF.

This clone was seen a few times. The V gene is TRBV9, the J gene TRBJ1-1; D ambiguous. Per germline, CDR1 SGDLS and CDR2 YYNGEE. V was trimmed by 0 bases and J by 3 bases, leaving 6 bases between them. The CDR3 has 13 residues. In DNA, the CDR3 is TGTGCCAGCAGCGTAGGGACCGACACTGAAGCTTTCTTT. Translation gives CASSVGTDTEAFF.

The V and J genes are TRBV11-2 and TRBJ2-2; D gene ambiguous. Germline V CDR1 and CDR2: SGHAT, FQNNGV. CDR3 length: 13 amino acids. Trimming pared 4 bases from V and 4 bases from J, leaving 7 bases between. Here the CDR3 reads CASSSSGTGELFF. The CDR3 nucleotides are TGTGCCAGCAGCTCTAGTGGCACCGGGGAGCTGTTTTTT.

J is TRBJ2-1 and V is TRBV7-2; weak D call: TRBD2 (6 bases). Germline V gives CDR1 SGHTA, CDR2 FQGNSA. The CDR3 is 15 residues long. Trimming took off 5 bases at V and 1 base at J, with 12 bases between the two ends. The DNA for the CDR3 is TGTGCCAGCAGCCCCTATAGCGGATCCTACAATGAGCAGTTCTTC. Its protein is CASSPYSGSYNEQFF.

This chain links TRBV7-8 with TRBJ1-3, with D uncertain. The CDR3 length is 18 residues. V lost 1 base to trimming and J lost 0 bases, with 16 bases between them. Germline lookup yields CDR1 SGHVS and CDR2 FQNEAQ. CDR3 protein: CASSLVPPGVYSGNTIYF. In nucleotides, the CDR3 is TGTGCCAGCAGCTTAGTTCCCCCGGGCGTCTACTCTGGAAACACCATATATTTT.

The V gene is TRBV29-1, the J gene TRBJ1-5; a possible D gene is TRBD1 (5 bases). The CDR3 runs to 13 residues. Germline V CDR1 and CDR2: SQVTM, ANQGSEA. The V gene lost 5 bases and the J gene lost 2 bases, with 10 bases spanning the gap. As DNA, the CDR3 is TGCAGCGTTTCGCAGGGCGGCAATCAGCCCCAGCATTTT. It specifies CSVSQGGNQPQHF.

CDR3 sequence: CASSNREETGVDEQYF. The CDR3 coding sequence is TGTGCCAGCAGCAATAGGGAGGAGACAGGGGTTGACGAGCAGTACTTC. This rearrangement joins TRBV7-8 to TRBJ2-7; 8 bases agree with TRBD1. The CDR3 contains 16 residues. Losses at the gene ends were 5 bases for V and 5 bases for J; bases not matched to a gene: 14. Germline loops: CDR1 SGHVS, CDR2 FQNEAQ. The entire variable domain, with the rest obtained from reference TRBV7-8 and TRBJ2-7, is as follows: GAGVSQSPRYKVAKRGQDVALRCDPISGHVSLFWYQQALGQGPEFLTYFQNEAQLDKSGLPSDRFFAERPEGSVSTLKIQRTQQEDSAVYLCASSNREETGVDEQYFGPGTRLTVT.

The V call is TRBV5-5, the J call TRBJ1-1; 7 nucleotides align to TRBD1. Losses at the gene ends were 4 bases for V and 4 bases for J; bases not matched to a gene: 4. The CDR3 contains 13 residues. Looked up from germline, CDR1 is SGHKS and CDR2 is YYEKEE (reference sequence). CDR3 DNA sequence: TGTGCCAGCAGCAAACAGGGGAGCACTGAAGCTTTCTTT. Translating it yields CASSKQGSTEAFF.

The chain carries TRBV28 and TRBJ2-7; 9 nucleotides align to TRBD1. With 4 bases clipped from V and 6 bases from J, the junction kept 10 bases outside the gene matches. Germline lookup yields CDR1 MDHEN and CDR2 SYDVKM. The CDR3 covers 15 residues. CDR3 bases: TGTGCCAGCAGTTCCTCCGGGACAGGGAGTGGCGAGCAGTACTTC. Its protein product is CASSSSGTGSGEQYF.

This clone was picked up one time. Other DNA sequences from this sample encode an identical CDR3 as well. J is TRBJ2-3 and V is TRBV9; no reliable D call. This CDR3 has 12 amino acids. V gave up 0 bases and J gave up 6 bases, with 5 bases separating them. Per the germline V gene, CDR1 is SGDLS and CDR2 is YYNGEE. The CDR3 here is CASSVALDTQYF. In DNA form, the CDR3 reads TGTGCCAGCAGCGTAGCCCTGGATACGCAGTATTTT.

CDR3 DNA: TGTGCCAGCAGCTTGGGGCCCGTGAGGGATGAAAAACTGTTTTTT. Its translation is CASSLGPVRDEKLFF. The chain joins TRBV5-4 to TRBJ1-4; no firm D call. Germline lookup yields CDR1 SGHNT and CDR2 YYREEE (reference sequence). V was cut by 0 bases and J by 6 bases, with 12 bases left in between. The CDR3 loop spans 15 amino acids.

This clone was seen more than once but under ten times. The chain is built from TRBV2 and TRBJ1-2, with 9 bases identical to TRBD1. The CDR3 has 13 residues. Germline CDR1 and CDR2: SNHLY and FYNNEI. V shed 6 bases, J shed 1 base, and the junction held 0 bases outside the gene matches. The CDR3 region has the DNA TGTGCCAGCAGGGACAGGGGTAACTATGGCTACACCTTC. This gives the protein CASRDRGNYGYTF.

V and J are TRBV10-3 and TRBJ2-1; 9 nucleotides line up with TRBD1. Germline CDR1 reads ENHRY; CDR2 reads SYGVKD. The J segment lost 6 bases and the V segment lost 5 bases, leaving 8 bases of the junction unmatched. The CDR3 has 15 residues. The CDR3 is CAISTGDRVSNEQFF. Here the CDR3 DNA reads TGTGCCATCAGTACCGGGGACAGGGTCTCCAATGAGCAGTTCTTC.

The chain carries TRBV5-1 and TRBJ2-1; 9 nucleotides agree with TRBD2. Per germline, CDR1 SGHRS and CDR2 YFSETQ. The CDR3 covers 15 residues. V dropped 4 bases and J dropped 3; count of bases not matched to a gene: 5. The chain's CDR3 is CASSPWTSDYNEQFF. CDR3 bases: TGCGCCAGCAGCCCGTGGACTAGCGACTACAATGAGCAGTTCTTC.

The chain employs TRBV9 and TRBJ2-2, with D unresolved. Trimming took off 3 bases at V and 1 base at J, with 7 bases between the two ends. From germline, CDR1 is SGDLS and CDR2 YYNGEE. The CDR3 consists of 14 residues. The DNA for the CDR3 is TGTGCCAGCAGCGCTCTACTGAACACCGGGGAGCTGTTTTTT. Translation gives CASSALLNTGELFF.

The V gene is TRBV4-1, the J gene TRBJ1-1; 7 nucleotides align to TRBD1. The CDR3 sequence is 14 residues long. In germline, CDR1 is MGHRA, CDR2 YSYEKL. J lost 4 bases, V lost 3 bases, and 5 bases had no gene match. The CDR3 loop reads CASSQADRSTEAFF. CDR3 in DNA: TGCGCCAGCAGCCAGGCGGACAGGAGCACTGAAGCTTTCTTT.

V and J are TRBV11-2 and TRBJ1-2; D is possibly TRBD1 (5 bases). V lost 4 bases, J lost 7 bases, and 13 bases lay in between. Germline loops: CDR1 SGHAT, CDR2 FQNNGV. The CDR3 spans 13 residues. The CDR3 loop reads CASSSPGRAGYTF. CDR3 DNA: TGTGCCAGCAGCTCGCCGGGACGGGCTGGCTACACCTTC.

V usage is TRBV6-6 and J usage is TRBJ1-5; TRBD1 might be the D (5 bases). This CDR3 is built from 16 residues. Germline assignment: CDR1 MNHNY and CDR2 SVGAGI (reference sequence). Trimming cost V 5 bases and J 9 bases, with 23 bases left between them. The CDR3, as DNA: TGTGCCAGCAGTGCATTCCCCCGGGACCCTATCGTGCCCCAGCATTTT. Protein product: CASSAFPRDPIVPQHF.

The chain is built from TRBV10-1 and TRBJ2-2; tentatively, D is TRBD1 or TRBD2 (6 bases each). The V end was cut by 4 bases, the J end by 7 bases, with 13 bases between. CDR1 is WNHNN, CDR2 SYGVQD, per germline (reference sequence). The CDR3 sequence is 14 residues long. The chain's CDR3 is CASSVAGGHGELFF. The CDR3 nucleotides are TGCGCCAGCAGTGTTGCCGGGGGACACGGGGAGCTGTTTTTT.

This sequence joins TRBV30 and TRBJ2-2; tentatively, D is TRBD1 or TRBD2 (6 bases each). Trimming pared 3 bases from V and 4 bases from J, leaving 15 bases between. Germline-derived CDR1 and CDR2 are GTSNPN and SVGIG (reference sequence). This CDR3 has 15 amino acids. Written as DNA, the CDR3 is TGTGCCTGGAGCGGTGGGGGGCGTCTCACCGGGGAGCTGTTTTTT. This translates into CAWSGGGRLTGELFF.

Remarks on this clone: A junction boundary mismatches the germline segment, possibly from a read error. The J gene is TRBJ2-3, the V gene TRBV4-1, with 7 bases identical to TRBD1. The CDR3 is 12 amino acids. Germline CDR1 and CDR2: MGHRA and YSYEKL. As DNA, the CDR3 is TGCGCCAGCAGCCAGGACCCGGGACAGCTGGTTTTT. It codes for CASSQDPGQLVF.

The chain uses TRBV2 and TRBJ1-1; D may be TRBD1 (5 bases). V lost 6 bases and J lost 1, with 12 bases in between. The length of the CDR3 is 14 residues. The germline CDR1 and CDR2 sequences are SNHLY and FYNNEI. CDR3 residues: CASRRGAPNTEAFF. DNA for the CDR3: TGTGCCAGCAGGAGGGGAGCCCCGAACACTGAAGCTTTCTTT. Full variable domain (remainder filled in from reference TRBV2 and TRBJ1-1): EPEVTQTPSHQVTQMGQEVILRCVPISNHLYFYWYRQILGQKVEFLVSFYNNEISEKSEIFDDQFSVERPDGSNFTLKIRSTKLEDSAMYFCASRRGAPNTEAFFGQGTRLTVV.

CDR3 DNA: TGTGCCAGCAACCAAGGGTCCCTAGCGACAGATACGCAGTATTTT. It encodes CASNQGSLATDTQYF. This sequence joins TRBV7-9 and TRBJ2-3, with a tentative D call TRBD2 (6 bases). Deletions cut 7 bases from V and 3 bases from J, with 17 bases between. The CDR3 covers 15 residues. Germline V gene data show CDR1 as SEHNR and CDR2 as FQNEAQ (reference sequence).

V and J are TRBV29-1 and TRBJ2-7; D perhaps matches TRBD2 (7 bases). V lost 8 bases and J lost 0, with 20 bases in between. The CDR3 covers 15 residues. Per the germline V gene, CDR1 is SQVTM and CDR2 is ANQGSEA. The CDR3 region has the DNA TGCAGCATCGGGGACTATGACAGGTCCTCCTACGAGCAGTACTTC. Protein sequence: CSIGDYDRSSYEQYF.

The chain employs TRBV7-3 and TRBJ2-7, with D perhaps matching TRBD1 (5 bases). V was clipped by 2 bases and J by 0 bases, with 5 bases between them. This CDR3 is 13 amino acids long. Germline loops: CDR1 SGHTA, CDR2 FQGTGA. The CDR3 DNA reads TGTGCCAGCAGCTTAGGGGCCTCCTACGAGCAGTACTTC. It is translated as CASSLGASYEQYF.